Presented here are 23 T cell receptor beta chains from one specimen sequenced in a study of tumor and adjacent non-tumor tissue in lung cancer. The template was RNA from unsorted bulk tissue. More than 3 cm separated this lung sample from the edge of the tumor. TCRbeta libraries were built with three rounds of nested PCR, modified from ARM-PCR. TCRdb itself ran the multiplex PCR reads through MiXCR, one entry per CDR3 protein. The data show some 95,000 distinct CDR3 sequences, with 80% seen just once and approximately 28% held by the top ten. The sample comprised distant non-tumor lung tissue. Source of these receptors: a man aged 55 to 69 with small cell lung cancer.

Notes on this clonotype: Compared with germline, one end of the junction differs, possibly owing to a read error. In DNA, the CDR3 is TGTGTCAGCAGCTTCGTAGGTGTAGGCACTGAAGCTTTCTTT. This translates into CVSSFVGVGTEAFF. V gene TRBV12-3 or TRBV12-4 combines with J gene TRBJ1-1, with D hard to call. This CDR3 comprises 14 residues.

This clonotype is judged medium-sized. This chain links TRBV29-1 with TRBJ2-1, with unresolved D. Trimming pared 0 bases from V and 0 bases from J, leaving 12 bases between. The CDR3 has 16 amino acids. The germline V gene encodes CDR1 SQVTM and CDR2 ANQGSEA. CDR3 protein: CSVEDLAASSYNEQFF. The CDR3 DNA sequence: TGCAGCGTTGAAGATCTGGCGGCCAGCTCCTACAATGAGCAGTTCTTC.

The chain employs TRBV2 and TRBJ2-3, with D unresolved. The CDR3 is made up of 14 amino acids. V lost 8 bases and J lost 4, with 16 bases in between. CDR1 is SNHLY and CDR2 is FYNNEI in the germline V gene. CDR3 in amino acids: CASVGPYISDTQYF. The CDR3 nucleotides are TGTGCCAGCGTGGGCCCGTATATTTCAGATACGCAGTATTTT.

Notes on this clonotype: The junction does not match germline at one end; this may be a read error. CDR3: CASPWNTTGNMKTEAFF. Here the CDR3 DNA reads TGTGCCAGCCCCTGGAACACGACAGGGAATATGAAGACTGAAGCTTTCTTT. This rearrangement joins TRBV5-4 to TRBJ1-1, with TRBD1 identical over 7 bases. CDR1 is SGHNT and CDR2 is YYREEE in the germline V gene (reference sequence). This CDR3 has 17 amino acids.

Comment on this clonotype: One end of the junction is discordant with germline, which a read error may explain. The chain links TRBV29-1 to TRBJ2-7, with D possibly matching TRBD1 (6 bases). Germline loops: CDR1 SQVTM, CDR2 ANQGSEA. This CDR3 has 12 amino acids. This CDR3 reads CSSWDTSYEQHF. The CDR3 nucleotides read TGCAGCTCCTGGGACACCTCCTACGAGCAGCACTTC.

This chain joins TRBV11-2 and TRBJ1-1, with D hard to call. The CDR3 is made up of 15 amino acids. CDR1 is SGHAT and CDR2 is FQNNGV in the germline V gene. V lost 4 bases, J lost 1 base, and 13 bases lay in between. The CDR3 nucleotides are TGTGCCAGCAGCTCAGGCCCTCGGGAGAACACTGAAGCTTTCTTT. This encodes CASSSGPRENTEAFF.

Comments on this clonotype: An end of the junction differs from the germline gene, which may be a read error. This chain links TRBV5-5 with TRBJ2-1; TRBD2 matches at 10 bases. The CDR3 covers 21 residues. The germline CDR1 and CDR2 sequences are SGHKS and YYEKEE (reference sequence). DNA for the CDR3: TGTACCAGCAGCTCCAAGCTAGGGAGCGGGAGGGCCTCGGGATCCAACAATGAGCAGTTCTTC. It translates to CTSSSKLGSGRASGSNNEQFF.

V and J are TRBV4-2 and TRBJ2-6; 7 nucleotides align to TRBD1. Germline trimming cut 4 bases from V and 2 bases from J; bases unmatched to any gene: 8. The CDR3 is 17 amino acids. Germline V gene sequence: CDR1 LGHNA, CDR2 YNFKEQ. CDR3 bases: TGTGCCAGCAGCCCAGGACAGGACCACCCTGGGGCCAACGTCCTGACTTTC. Translated: CASSPGQDHPGANVLTF.

As regards this clonotype: Its ends do not fully match the called genes, so a read error is possible. The J gene is TRBJ2-3, the V gene TRBV29-1; D possibly corresponds to TRBD2 (5 bases). The CDR3 is 16 residues long. Germline values: CDR1 SQVTM, CDR2 ANQGSEA. In DNA, the CDR3 is TGCAACGTTGCGAGCGTGAGGGCCTCCTTTGCGGATACGCAGTATTTT. Encoded protein: CNVASVRASFADTQYF.

This clonotype was seen at least ten times. The J gene is TRBJ2-1, the V gene TRBV6-6; no clear D. The CDR3 is 12 residues long. Trimming pared 0 bases from V and 10 bases from J, leaving 7 bases between. CDR1 is MNHNY, CDR2 SVGAGI, per germline (reference sequence). CDR3 nucleotides: TGTGCCAGCAGTTACTCGGTAGGCGAGCAGTTCTTC. Protein sequence: CASSYSVGEQFF.

Concerning this clonotype itself: Sequence at one end of the junction differs from germline and may be a read error. The chain uses TRBV30 and TRBJ2-2, with 9 bases fitting TRBD2. Germline V lookup: CDR1 GTSNPN, CDR2 SVGIG (reference sequence). This CDR3 spans 15 amino acids. CDR3: CARRMAGGPGGELFF. CDR3 bases: TGTGCCCGGAGGATGGCGGGAGGGCCAGGTGGGGAGCTGTTTTTT. The full variable domain, in which reference TRBV30 and TRBJ2-2 provide the parts outside the CDR3, is SQTIHQWPATLVQPVGSPLSLECTVEGTSNPNLYWYRQAAGRGLQLLFYSVGIGQISSEVPQNLSASRPQDRQFILSSKKLLLSDSGFYLCARRMAGGPGGELFFGEGSRLTVL.

In the case of this clonotype: The missing conserved phenylalanine or tryptophan at the end of this CDR3 makes a read error likely. The CDR3 bases are TGCAGCGTTGAAGGTAGCGACACAGATACGCAGTATCTT. Amino acids: CSVEGSDTDTQYL. The gene calls are TRBV29-1 and TRBJ2-3, with D tentatively TRBD2 (5 bases). The CDR3 consists of 13 residues. Deletions cut 1 base from V and 2 bases from J, with 7 bases between. CDR1 is SQVTM, CDR2 ANQGSEA, per germline.

The CDR3, as DNA: TGTGCCACTAGCTTGCTCTGCGGGAAGCAGTTCTTC. Amino acids: CATSLLCGKQFF. This chain links TRBV5-6 with TRBJ2-1, with D maybe TRBD2 (6 bases). V lost 9 bases, J lost 11 bases, and 18 bases lay in between. The CDR3 extends over 12 amino acids. Germline V CDR1 and CDR2: SGHDT, YYEEEE.

For the CDR3, the DNA is TGTGTCAACACCACCAAGAATTCAGCGACTAATGAAAAACTGTTTTTT. Protein: CVNTTKNSATNEKLFF. V and J are TRBV6-5 and TRBJ1-4, with D unclear. The CDR3 has 16 amino acids. Germline V gene data show CDR1 as MNHEY and CDR2 as SVGAGI.

In regard to this clonotype: The CDR3 end shows no conserved phenylalanine or tryptophan, and so a read error is likely. V and J are TRBV6-5 and TRBJ1-1; weak D call: TRBD1 (6 bases). The CDR3 spans 14 residues. Germline lookup yields CDR1 MNHEY and CDR2 SVGAGI. V lost 6 bases and J 0 bases, leaving 11 bases between the germline ends. The CDR3 reads CASRTRGVNTEAFL. For the CDR3, the DNA is TGTGCCAGCAGGACTAGGGGGGTGAACACTGAAGCTTTCCTT.

A word on this clonotype: This is likely a read error, given that the CDR3 carries no conserved phenylalanine or tryptophan at its end. The V and J genes are TRBV5-1 and TRBJ1-1; the D is unclear. Germline V gene sequence: CDR1 SGHRS, CDR2 YFSETQ. Between the trimmed V and J ends, which lost 4 bases and 2 bases, there was a span of 15 bases. The CDR3 sequence is 15 residues long. CDR3 residues: CASSPEEAFNTEAFV. DNA for the CDR3: TGCGCCAGCAGCCCCGAGGAGGCTTTTAACACTGAAGCTTTCGTT.

The chain is built from TRBV20-1 and TRBJ2-1; D may correspond to TRBD1 or TRBD2 (6 bases each). This CDR3 has 12 amino acids. The V gene's germline CDR1 is DFQATT and CDR2 SNEGSKA (reference sequence). V was trimmed by 2 bases and J by 7 bases, leaving 9 bases between them. CDR3 sequence reads: CSARRGGNEQFF. The DNA for the CDR3 is TGCAGTGCTAGAAGAGGGGGGAATGAGCAGTTCTTC.

Notes on this clonotype: A much bigger clone sits one base away, suggesting this may be a read error. This CDR3 reads CASSLKGGEETQYF. The CDR3 DNA reads TGTGCCAGCAGCTTAAAAGGGGGCGAAGAGACCCAGTACTTC. The genes are TRBV7-9 and TRBJ2-5; TRBD1 agrees at 7 bases. The CDR3 length is 14 residues. V gave up 2 bases and J gave up 3 bases; unmatched junction bases: 3. Germline loops: CDR1 SEHNR, CDR2 FQNEAQ (reference sequence).

This clonotype showed up many times. This chain joins TRBV6-5 and TRBJ1-5; no clear D gene. Germline-derived CDR1 and CDR2 are MNHEY and SVGAGI. Trimming shortened V by 8 bases and J by 4 bases, and 12 bases separated the two germline ends. The CDR3 covers 13 residues. The CDR3 DNA reads TGTGCCAGCCGTGGGAGTCGGAATCAGCCCCAGCATTTT. It yields the protein CASRGSRNQPQHF.

V is TRBV11-2 and J is TRBJ2-1; TRBD1 matches at 9 bases. Germline lookup yields CDR1 SGHAT and CDR2 FQNNGV. The J segment lost 16 bases and the V segment lost 7 bases, leaving 17 bases of the junction unmatched. The length of the CDR3 is 14 residues. CDR3 nucleotides: TGTGCCAGCAATCTACAGGGGGCTTACAATGGGCATTTCTTC. This gives the protein CASNLQGAYNGHFF. Together with reference TRBV11-2 and TRBJ2-1, the CDR3 gives the full variable domain: EAGVAQSPRYKIIEKRQSVAFWCNPISGHATLYWYQQILGQGPKLLIQFQNNGVVDDSQLPKDRFSAERLKGVDSTLKIQPAKLEDSAVYLCASNLQGAYNGHFFGPGTRLTVL.

Comments on this clonotype: One end of the junction does not line up with germline, which may come from a read error. V gene TRBV5-6 combines with J gene TRBJ2-5; TRBD2 is a possible D gene (6 bases). Germline CDR1 SGHDT, CDR2 YYEEEE. The CDR3 runs to 14 residues. CDR3 nucleotide sequence: TGTGCCAGCAGCTTAGCGGGCAGCCAAGAGAGCCAGTACTTC. It is translated as CASSLAGSQESQYF.

This chain uses TRBV11-3 with TRBJ2-2; 7 positions agree with TRBD1. Trimming took 5 bases from V and 16 from J; bases not matched to a gene: 19. CDR3 size: 15 residues. Per the germline V gene, CDR1 is SGHNT and CDR2 is YENEEA. The CDR3 loop reads CASSQGQFGIGEPFF. The CDR3 DNA reads TGTGCCAGCAGCCAGGGACAGTTCGGTATCGGGGAACCGTTTTTT.

A word on this clonotype: The junction shows a germline mismatch at one end, possibly a read error. The chain joins TRBV6-1 to TRBJ2-1; 11 bases align to TRBD2. This CDR3 has 17 residues. Germline values: CDR1 MNHNS, CDR2 SASEGT. The CDR3 nucleotides are TGTGCCAGTAGCGCACCAAGACTAGCGGGAATCTACAGTGAGCAGTTCTTC. Protein product: CASSAPRLAGIYSEQFF.